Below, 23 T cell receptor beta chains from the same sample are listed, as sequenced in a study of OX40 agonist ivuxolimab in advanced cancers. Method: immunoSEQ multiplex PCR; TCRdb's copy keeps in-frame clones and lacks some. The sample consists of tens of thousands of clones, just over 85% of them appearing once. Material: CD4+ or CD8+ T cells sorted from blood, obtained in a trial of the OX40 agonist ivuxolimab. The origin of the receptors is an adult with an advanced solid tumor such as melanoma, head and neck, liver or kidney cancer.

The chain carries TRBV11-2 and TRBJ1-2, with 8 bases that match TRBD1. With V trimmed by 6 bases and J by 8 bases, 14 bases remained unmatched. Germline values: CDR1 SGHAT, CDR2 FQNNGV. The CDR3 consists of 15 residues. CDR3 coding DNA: TGTGCCAGCAGGGTCAATCAGGGGGCGCTTGGAGGCTACACCTTC. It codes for CASRVNQGALGGYTF.

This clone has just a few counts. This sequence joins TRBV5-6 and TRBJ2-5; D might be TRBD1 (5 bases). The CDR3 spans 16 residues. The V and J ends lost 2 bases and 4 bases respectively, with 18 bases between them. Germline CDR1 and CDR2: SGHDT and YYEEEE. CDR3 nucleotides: TGTGCCAGCAGCTTATACACCCTTGGAAGGGGAGAGACCCAGTACTTC. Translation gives CASSLYTLGRGETQYF.

The CDR3 DNA reads TGTGCCAGTGGAAAAAATACCGGGACAGGGAGTGGCTACACCTTC. This sequence encodes CASGKNTGTGSGYTF. The V and J genes are TRBV19 and TRBJ1-2, with TRBD1 matching over 9 bases. There are 15 residues in the CDR3. Germline V gene data show CDR1 as LNHDA and CDR2 as SQIVND (reference sequence). The J segment lost 7 bases and the V segment lost 8 bases, leaving 14 bases of the junction unmatched.

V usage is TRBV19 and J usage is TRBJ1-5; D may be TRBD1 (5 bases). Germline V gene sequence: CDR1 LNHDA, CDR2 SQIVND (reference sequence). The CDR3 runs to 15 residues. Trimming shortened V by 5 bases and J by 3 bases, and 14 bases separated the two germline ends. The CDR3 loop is CASSPLRRDNQPQHF. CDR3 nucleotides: TGTGCCAGTAGTCCCCTCCGCAGGGACAATCAGCCCCAGCATTTT.

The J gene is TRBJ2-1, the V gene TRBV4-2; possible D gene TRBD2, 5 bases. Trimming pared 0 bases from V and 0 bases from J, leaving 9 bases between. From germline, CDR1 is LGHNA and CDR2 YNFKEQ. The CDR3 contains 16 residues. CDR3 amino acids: CASSQDGTSSYNEQFF. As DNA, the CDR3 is TGTGCCAGCAGCCAAGATGGAACTAGCTCCTACAATGAGCAGTTCTTC.

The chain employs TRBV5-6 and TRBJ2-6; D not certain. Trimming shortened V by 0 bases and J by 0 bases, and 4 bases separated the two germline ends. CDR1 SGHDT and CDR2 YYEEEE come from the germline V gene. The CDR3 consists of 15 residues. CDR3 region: CASSLGASGANVLTF. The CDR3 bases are TGTGCCAGCAGCTTGGGAGCCTCTGGGGCCAACGTCCTGACTTTC.

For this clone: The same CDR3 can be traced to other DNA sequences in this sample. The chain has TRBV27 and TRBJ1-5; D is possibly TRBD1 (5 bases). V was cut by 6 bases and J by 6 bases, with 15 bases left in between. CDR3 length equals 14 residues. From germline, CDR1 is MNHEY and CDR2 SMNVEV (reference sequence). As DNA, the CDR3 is TGTGCCAGCAGGAGCCAGGGAGCAGGTCAGCCCCAGCATTTT. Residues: CASRSQGAGQPQHF.

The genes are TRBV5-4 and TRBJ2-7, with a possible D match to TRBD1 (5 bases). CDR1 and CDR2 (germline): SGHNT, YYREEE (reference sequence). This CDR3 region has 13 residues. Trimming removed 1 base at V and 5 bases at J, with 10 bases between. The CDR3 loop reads CASSLKGVHEQYF. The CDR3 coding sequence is TGTGCCAGCAGCTTGAAAGGGGTCCACGAGCAGTACTTC.

The CDR3 sequence: CASSKDHRVSTNEKLFF. The CDR3 region has the DNA TGTGCCAGCAGCAAAGACCACAGGGTCTCAACTAATGAAAAACTGTTTTTT. The chain uses TRBV21-1 and TRBJ1-4; the table's D call, TRBD1, was not checked against the DNA. TRBV21-1 is designated a pseudogene. The CDR3 loop spans 17 amino acids.

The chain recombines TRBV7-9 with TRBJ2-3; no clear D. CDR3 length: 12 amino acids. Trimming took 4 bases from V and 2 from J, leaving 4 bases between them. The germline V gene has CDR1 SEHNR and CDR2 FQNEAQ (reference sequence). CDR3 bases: TGTGCCAGCAGCTCGGTCACAGATACGCAGTATTTT. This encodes CASSSVTDTQYF.

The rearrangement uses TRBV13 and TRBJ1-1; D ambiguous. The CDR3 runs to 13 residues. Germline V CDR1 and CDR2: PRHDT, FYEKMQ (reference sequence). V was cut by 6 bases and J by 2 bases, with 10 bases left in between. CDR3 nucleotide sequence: TGTGCCAGCAGTTTTGGCCCCAACACTGAAGCTTTCTTT. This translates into CASSFGPNTEAFF.

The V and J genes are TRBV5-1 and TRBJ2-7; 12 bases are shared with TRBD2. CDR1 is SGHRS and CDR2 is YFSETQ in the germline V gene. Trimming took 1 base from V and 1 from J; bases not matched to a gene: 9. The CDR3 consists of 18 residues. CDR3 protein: CASSLFGTSGPQSYEQYF. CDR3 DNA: TGCGCCAGCAGCTTGTTTGGGACTAGCGGGCCGCAATCCTACGAGCAGTACTTC. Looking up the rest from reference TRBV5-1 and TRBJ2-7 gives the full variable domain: KAGVTQTPRYLIKTRGQQVTLSCSPISGHRSVSWYQQTPGQGLQFLFEYFSETQRNKGNFPGRFSGRQFSNSRSEMNVSTLELGDSALYLCASSLFGTSGPQSYEQYFGPGTRLTVT.

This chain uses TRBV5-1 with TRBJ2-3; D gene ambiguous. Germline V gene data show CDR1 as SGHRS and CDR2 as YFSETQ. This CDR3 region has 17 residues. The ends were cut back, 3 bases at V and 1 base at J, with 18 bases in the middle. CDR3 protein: CASSSGARLGGTDTQYF. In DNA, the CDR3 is TGCGCCAGCAGCTCTGGAGCCCGGTTAGGCGGCACAGATACGCAGTATTTT.

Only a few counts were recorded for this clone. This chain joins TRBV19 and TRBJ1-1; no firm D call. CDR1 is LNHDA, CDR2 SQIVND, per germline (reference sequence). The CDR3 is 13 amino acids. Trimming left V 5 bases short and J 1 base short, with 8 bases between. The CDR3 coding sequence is TGTGCCAGTAGTTCTGGGAGGAACACTGAAGCTTTCTTT. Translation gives CASSSGRNTEAFF.

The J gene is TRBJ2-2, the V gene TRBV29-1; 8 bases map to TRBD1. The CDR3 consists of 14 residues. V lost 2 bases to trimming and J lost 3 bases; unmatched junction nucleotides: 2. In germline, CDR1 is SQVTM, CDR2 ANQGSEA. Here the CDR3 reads CSVELTGDTGELFF. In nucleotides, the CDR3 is TGCAGCGTTGAATTGACAGGGGACACCGGGGAGCTGTTTTTT.

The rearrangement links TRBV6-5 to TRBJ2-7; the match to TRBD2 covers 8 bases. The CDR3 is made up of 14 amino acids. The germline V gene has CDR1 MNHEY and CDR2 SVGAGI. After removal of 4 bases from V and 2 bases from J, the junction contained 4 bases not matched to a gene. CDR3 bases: TGTGCCAGCAGTTCCTTACTAGCGGCCTACGAGCAGTACTTC. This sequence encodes CASSSLLAAYEQYF.

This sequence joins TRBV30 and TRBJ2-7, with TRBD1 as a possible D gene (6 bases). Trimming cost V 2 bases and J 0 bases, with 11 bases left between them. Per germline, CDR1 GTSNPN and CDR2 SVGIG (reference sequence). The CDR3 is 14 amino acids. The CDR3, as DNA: TGTGCCTGGAGTATCACAGGGAGCTCCTACGAGCAGTACTTC. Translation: CAWSITGSSYEQYF. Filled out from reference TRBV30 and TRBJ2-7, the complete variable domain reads SQTIHQWPATLVQPVGSPLSLECTVEGTSNPNLYWYRQAAGRGLQLLFYSVGIGQISSEVPQNLSASRPQDRQFILSSKKLLLSDSGFYLCAWSITGSSYEQYFGPGTRLTVT.

CDR3 nucleotide sequence: TGCGCCAGCAGGTTCATGGCGTCTAGCACAGATACGCAGTATTTT. Its translation: CASRFMASSTDTQYF. The chain combines TRBV5-1 with TRBJ2-3; no clear D gene. V dropped 5 bases and J dropped 0 bases, with 13 bases sitting between them. Germline CDR1 reads SGHRS; CDR2 reads YFSETQ. This CDR3 contains 15 residues.

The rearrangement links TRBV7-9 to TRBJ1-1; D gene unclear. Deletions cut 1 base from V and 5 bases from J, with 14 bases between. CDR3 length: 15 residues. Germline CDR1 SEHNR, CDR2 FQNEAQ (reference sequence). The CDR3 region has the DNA TGTGCCAGCAGCTTAGGACAACGGCCCGAGACTGAAGCTTTCTTT. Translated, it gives CASSLGQRPETEAFF. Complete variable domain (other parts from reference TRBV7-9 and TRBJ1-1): DTGVSQNPRHKITKRGQNVTFRCDPISEHNRLYWYRQTLGQGPEFLTYFQNEAQLEKSRLLSDRFSAERPKGSFSTLEIQRTEQGDSAMYLCASSLGQRPETEAFFGQGTRLTVV.

This CDR3 reads CASSRRRFIPEAFF. The DNA of the CDR3 is TGTGCCAGCAGCAGGCGGAGGTTCATCCCTGAAGCTTTCTTT. This chain connects TRBV21-1 to TRBJ1-1. TRBV21-1 is classified as a pseudogene. The CDR3 totals 14 residues.

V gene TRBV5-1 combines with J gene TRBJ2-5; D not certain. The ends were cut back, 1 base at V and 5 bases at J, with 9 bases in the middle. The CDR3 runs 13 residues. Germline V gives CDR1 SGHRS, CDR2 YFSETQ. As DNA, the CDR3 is TGCGCCAGCAGCTTGTATTTAACCGAGACCCAGTACTTC. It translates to CASSLYLTETQYF.

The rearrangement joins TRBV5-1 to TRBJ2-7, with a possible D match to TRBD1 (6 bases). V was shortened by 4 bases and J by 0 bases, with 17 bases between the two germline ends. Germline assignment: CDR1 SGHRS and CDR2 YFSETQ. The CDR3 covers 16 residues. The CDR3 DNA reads TGCGCCAGCAGCCCCTTTGGGGGCCGTAACTCCTACGAGCAGTACTTC. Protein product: CASSPFGGRNSYEQYF. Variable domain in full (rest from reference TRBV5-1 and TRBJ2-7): KAGVTQTPRYLIKTRGQQVTLSCSPISGHRSVSWYQQTPGQGLQFLFEYFSETQRNKGNFPGRFSGRQFSNSRSEMNVSTLELGDSALYLCASSPFGGRNSYEQYFGPGTRLTVT.

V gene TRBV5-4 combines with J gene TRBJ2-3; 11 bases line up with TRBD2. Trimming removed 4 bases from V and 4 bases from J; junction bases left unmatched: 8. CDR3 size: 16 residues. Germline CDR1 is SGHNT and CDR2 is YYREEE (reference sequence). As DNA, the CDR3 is TGTGCCAGCAGCGTCCGACTAGCGGGATCACCAGATACGCAGTATTTT. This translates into CASSVRLAGSPDTQYF.